What follows are 18 T cell receptor beta chains derived from one specimen sequenced in a study of shared clonotypes between healthy human individuals. Repertoires were generated with immunoSEQ multiplex PCR, while TCRdb's copy carries only in-frame clones and drops some. The sample lists more than 1.2 million clones; 98% were seen once. The sequenced sample was naive CD4+ T cells sorted from blood. Subset denoted: CD45RA+ positively selected. Receptors were obtained from a man in his thirties or forties in good health.

The CDR3 coding sequence is TGCGCCAGCAGACATGGACTAGCGGGAGAAGAGACCCAGTACTTC. It codes for CASRHGLAGEETQYF. The chain is built from TRBV5-1 and TRBJ2-5; 13 bases are a match to TRBD2. Germline CDR1 SGHRS, CDR2 YFSETQ. The CDR3 is 15 amino acids. The V and J ends lost 5 bases and 3 bases, in that order; junction bases with no gene match: 4.

V usage is TRBV6-5 and J usage is TRBJ2-7; 10 bases line up with TRBD2. Germline trimming cut 6 bases from V and 4 bases from J; bases unmatched to any gene: 6. Per the germline V gene, CDR1 is MNHEY and CDR2 is SVGAGI. The CDR3 consists of 14 residues. The DNA of the CDR3 is TGTGCCAGCAGGATAGCGGGAGGTCGGTACGAGCAGTACTTC. Protein: CASRIAGGRYEQYF.

Turning to this clone: Other DNA sequences in this specimen translate into the identical CDR3. This sequence joins TRBV5-1 and TRBJ2-1; D not certain. CDR3 length: 11 amino acids. Germline V gives CDR1 SGHRS, CDR2 YFSETQ. With 0 bases removed from V and 8 bases from J, the gap between germline ends came to 3 bases. The CDR3 sequence is CASSLVDEQFF. The DNA of the CDR3 is TGCGCCAGCAGCTTGGTTGATGAGCAGTTCTTC.

This chain joins TRBV10-3 and TRBJ2-3; D is unclear. V gave up 1 base and J gave up 5 bases, with 10 bases separating them. This CDR3 spans 14 amino acids. Germline V gene data show CDR1 as ENHRY and CDR2 as SYGVKD. CDR3 protein: CAISEFPIGDTQYF. The CDR3 DNA is TGTGCCATCAGTGAGTTCCCGATAGGAGATACGCAGTATTTT.

As concerns this clone: The same CDR3 can be traced to other DNA sequences in this sample. The chain carries TRBV7-9 and TRBJ2-3; D unclear. Germline assignment: CDR1 SEHNR and CDR2 FQNEAQ (reference sequence). The CDR3 is made up of 13 amino acids. Between the trimmed V and J ends, which lost 5 bases and 0 bases, there was a span of 6 bases. CDR3 in amino acids: CASSLLSTDTQYF. The CDR3 DNA reads as TGTGCCAGCAGCCTACTGAGCACAGATACGCAGTATTTT.

The rearrangement links TRBV4-1 to TRBJ1-5; D unresolved. V lost 1 base and J 3 bases, leaving 13 bases between the germline ends. This CDR3 comprises 16 residues. The germline V gene has CDR1 MGHRA and CDR2 YSYEKL. CDR3 coding DNA: TGCGCCAGCAGCCAAGTGCCGGTGGGGTACAATCAGCCCCAGCATTTT. Encoded protein: CASSQVPVGYNQPQHF.

V gene TRBV6-1 combines with J gene TRBJ2-7; maybe TRBD2 (6 bases). V shed 9 bases and J shed 2 bases, with 17 bases lying between them. The CDR3 extends over 14 amino acids. Germline V gives CDR1 MNHNS, CDR2 SASEGT. In DNA form, the CDR3 reads TGTGCCAGTAAGACTAGTCAGACGGCCTACGAGCAGTACTTC. Translation: CASKTSQTAYEQYF.

The chain has TRBV9 and TRBJ2-2; D gene ambiguous. The V gene's germline CDR1 is SGDLS and CDR2 YYNGEE. Trimming took off 3 bases at V and 4 bases at J, with 10 bases between the two ends. The CDR3 consists of 14 residues. CDR3 sequence (DNA): TGTGCCAGCAGCGCCTTAAAGGCCACCGGGGAGCTGTTTTTT. It specifies CASSALKATGELFF.

CDR3 protein: CASSPGPLYEQYF. The CDR3 bases are TGTGCCAGTAGTCCGGGCCCTTTGTACGAGCAGTACTTC. V gene TRBV19 combines with J gene TRBJ2-7; no clear D. The CDR3 consists of 13 residues. Deletions cut 5 bases from V and 4 bases from J, with 12 bases between. Germline V gives CDR1 LNHDA, CDR2 SQIVND (reference sequence).

This clone was recorded only once. Other nucleotide sequences in the sample specify the same CDR3. The chain joins TRBV2 to TRBJ1-5; possible D gene TRBD1, 5 bases. Trimming took 1 base from V and 2 from J, leaving 6 bases between them. Germline values: CDR1 SNHLY, CDR2 FYNNEI. This CDR3 is 14 amino acids long. This CDR3 is CASSEGRGNQPQHF. CDR3 nucleotide sequence: TGTGCCAGCAGTGAAGGCAGGGGCAATCAGCCCCAGCATTTT.

The V call is TRBV11-2, the J call TRBJ2-4; 7 nucleotides align to TRBD2. The CDR3 contains 16 residues. V shed 4 bases, J shed 0 bases, and the junction held 6 bases outside the gene matches. Per the germline V gene, CDR1 is SGHAT and CDR2 is FQNNGV. This CDR3 reads CASSSLAEGAKNIQYF. The CDR3 coding sequence is TGTGCCAGCAGCTCCCTAGCGGAAGGAGCCAAAAACATTCAGTACTTC. The full variable domain, completed using reference TRBV11-2 and TRBJ2-4, is EAGVAQSPRYKIIEKRQSVAFWCNPISGHATLYWYQQILGQGPKLLIQFQNNGVVDDSQLPKDRFSAERLKGVDSTLKIQPAKLEDSAVYLCASSSLAEGAKNIQYFGAGTRLSVL.

J is TRBJ2-7 and V is TRBV9, with a weak D call TRBD2 (6 bases). CDR1 is SGDLS, CDR2 YYNGEE, per germline. V was clipped by 0 bases and J by 6 bases, with 13 bases between them. This CDR3 region has 14 residues. The CDR3 here is CASSVDPQEGEQYF. CDR3 nucleotides: TGTGCCAGCAGCGTAGATCCGCAGGAGGGCGAGCAGTACTTC. The full variable domain, completed using reference TRBV9 and TRBJ2-7, is DSGVTQTPKHLITATGQRVTLRCSPRSGDLSVYWYQQSLDQGLQFLIQYYNGEERAKGNILERFSAQQFPDLHSELNLSSLELGDSALYFCASSVDPQEGEQYFGPGTRLTVT.

V usage is TRBV1 and J usage is TRBJ2-1; TRBD2 is the table's D call, not checked against the DNA. TRBV1 is a pseudogene locus. The CDR3 sequence is 14 residues long. The CDR3 sequence is CTSNRDGGYNEQFF. CDR3 DNA sequence: TGCACCAGCAACCGAGACGGCGGCTACAATGAGCAGTTCTTC.

The chain uses TRBV10-3 and TRBJ2-7; the D is unclear. The CDR3 loop spans 12 amino acids. The V gene's germline CDR1 is ENHRY and CDR2 SYGVKD. Trimming stripped 11 bases from V and 0 bases from J, with 11 bases between. The CDR3 bases are TGTGCCCTTCGGACGGGCTCCTACGAGCAGTACTTC. Its translation: CALRTGSYEQYF.

This clone is a singleton in its sample. CDR3 in amino acids: CASSILTGGRYEQYF. The CDR3 DNA follows: TGTGCCAGCAGCATCTTGACAGGGGGCCGATACGAGCAGTACTTC. The chain is built from TRBV7-2 and TRBJ2-7, with 10 bases aligning to TRBD1. The CDR3 is 15 residues long. CDR1 is SGHTA and CDR2 is FQGNSA in the germline V gene. V dropped 5 bases and J dropped 4; count of bases not matched to a gene: 8.

This rearrangement joins TRBV6-6 to TRBJ1-2; 9 bases agree with TRBD1. The CDR3 has 16 residues. Germline CDR1 MNHNY, CDR2 SVGAGI (reference sequence). After removal of 6 bases from V and 7 bases from J, the junction contained 15 bases not matched to a gene. The CDR3 sequence: CASSPPEIQGAGGYTF. CDR3 DNA: TGTGCCAGCAGCCCACCGGAGATACAGGGGGCAGGTGGCTACACCTTC.

The chain has TRBV5-4 and TRBJ2-3; 11 bases agree with TRBD2. CDR1 SGHNT and CDR2 YYREEE come from the germline V gene (reference sequence). The ends lost 4 bases at V and 6 bases at J; junction bases unmatched: 13. The CDR3 extends over 17 amino acids. CDR3 sequence reads: CASSPEPTSGRKDTQYF. Written as DNA, the CDR3 is TGTGCCAGCAGCCCTGAACCCACTAGCGGGAGAAAGGATACGCAGTATTTT.

This chain links TRBV28 with TRBJ2-7; 13 nucleotides line up with TRBD2. This CDR3 comprises 21 residues. J gave up 4 bases and V 6 bases, and 24 bases lay outside the gene matches. CDR1 and CDR2 from the germline V gene are MDHEN and SYDVKM. The CDR3 DNA reads TGTGCCAGCAGCAAGCCATCCGGGGTTACTAGCGGGAGGGCCATCAAGTACGAGCAGTACTTC. This encodes CASSKPSGVTSGRAIKYEQYF.